This entry lists 3 T cell receptor beta chains sequenced from one sample in a study of blood T cell repertoires in COVID-19. Profiled with immunoSEQ multiplex PCR; TCRdb holds only in-frame clones, not every one. The sample holds under 450,000 clones, roughly 90% seen once. Sequenced material: peripheral blood. All receptors come from a woman aged 55-69 years with COVID-19, enrolled during active disease.

The gene calls are TRBV6-5 and TRBJ1-4; tentatively, D is TRBD1 (5 bases). Deletions cut 8 bases from V and 5 bases from J, with 9 bases between. The CDR3 has 12 amino acids. Germline V gives CDR1 MNHEY, CDR2 SVGAGI. The CDR3 nucleotides are TGTGCCAGCGATCGACAGAATGAAAAACTGTTTTTT. Translated: CASDRQNEKLFF.

About this clone itself: In the same sample, other DNA sequences code for this CDR3. The rearrangement joins TRBV9 to TRBJ2-6; D might be TRBD1 (5 bases). Germline V gene sequence: CDR1 SGDLS, CDR2 YYNGEE. The CDR3 totals 15 residues. Trimming took off 2 bases at V and 1 base at J, with 7 bases between the two ends. For the CDR3, the DNA is TGTGCCAGCAGCGTTCAGGGTTCTGGGGCCAACGTCCTGACTTTC. The encoded protein is CASSVQGSGANVLTF.

Note on this clone: This CDR3 is also generated by other DNA sequences in the sample. The chain recombines TRBV12-3 or TRBV12-4 with TRBJ1-2; D perhaps matches TRBD1 (5 bases). The CDR3 covers 13 residues. Trimming took off 6 bases at V and 4 bases at J, with 12 bases between the two ends. CDR3 sequence reads: CASSPGGGYGYTF. The DNA for the CDR3 is TGTGCCAGCAGCCCCGGGGGAGGCTATGGCTACACCTTC.